These 21 T cell receptor beta chains share one sample of origin, sequenced in a study of T cell clusters in autoimmune cytopenias. TRB rearrangements were amplified by touch-down multiplex PCR with mixed TRB-A/B primers. Using the multiplex PCR reads, TCRdb records one entry per CDR3 protein without DNA. The sample has 5,500 to 6,500 distinct CDR3 sequences; the top ten hold 4.9%. TRB amplification used 200 to 250 ng of peripheral blood genomic DNA. Specimen: peripheral blood. Receptors originate from a human donor with an autoimmune cytopenia or autoimmune hepatitis (not recorded which).

This rearrangement joins TRBV20-1 to TRBJ2-1; TCRdb indicates TRBD1, and absent DNA this call remains unverified. Germline V gene sequence: CDR1 DFQATT, CDR2 SNEGSKA (reference sequence). The CDR3 loop spans 14 amino acids. The CDR3 here is CSASFRGTHNEQFF.

The V call is TRBV12-3 or TRBV12-4, the J call TRBJ1-5; TCRdb lists TRBD1, though no DNA is available to test this call. The CDR3 runs 16 residues. The CDR3 is CASSLRRGGAGQPQHF.

Its frequency marks this clonotype as medium-sized. The chain employs TRBV6-1 and TRBJ1-3; without DNA, the TCRdb call of TRBD1 cannot be checked. This CDR3 spans 18 amino acids. CDR1 is MNHNS, CDR2 SASEGT, per germline. The CDR3 loop reads CASSPGQGTEGTGNTIYF.

Considering frequency, this clonotype is medium-sized. The V and J genes are TRBV6-2 or TRBV6-3 and TRBJ2-3; the TCRdb D gene call, TRBD2, has no DNA to confirm it. The CDR3 spans 12 residues. The V gene's germline CDR1 is MNHEY and CDR2 SVGEGT. CDR3: CASSYLPGLRYF.

V gene TRBV28 combines with J gene TRBJ1-2. Germline assignment: CDR1 MDHEN and CDR2 SYDVKM. This CDR3 is 12 amino acids long. This CDR3 reads CASSNDVYGYTF.

The chain has TRBV5-1 and TRBJ2-1; without DNA, the TCRdb call of TRBD1 cannot be checked. The germline V gene encodes CDR1 SGHRS and CDR2 YFSETQ. The CDR3 sequence is 12 residues long. CDR3 sequence reads: CASFGHRDEQFF. Full variable domain (missing parts from reference TRBV5-1 and TRBJ2-1): KAGVTQTPRYLIKTRGQQVTLSCSPISGHRSVSWYQQTPGQGLQFLFEYFSETQRNKGNFPGRFSGRQFSNSRSEMNVSTLELGDSALYLCASFGHRDEQFFGPGTRLTVL.

The V and J genes are TRBV12-3 or TRBV12-4 and TRBJ2-5. The CDR3 covers 14 residues. This CDR3 reads CASSFARALETQYF.

This clonotype is called medium-sized based on its frequency. V usage is TRBV18 and J usage is TRBJ2-1; TCRdb's D gene call, TRBD1, goes unchecked for lack of DNA. Germline V lookup: CDR1 KGHSH, CDR2 LQKENI. This CDR3 contains 15 residues. CDR3 amino acids: CASSPDRLVGNEQFF.

This chain connects TRBV4-3 to TRBJ2-3; the TCRdb D gene call, TRBD2, has no DNA to confirm it. The CDR3 extends over 13 amino acids. Germline V gene lookup returns CDR1 LGHNA and CDR2 YSLEER. Here the CDR3 reads CASSQGGQPTQYF.

The chain is built from TRBV7-2 and TRBJ2-3; as DNA is missing, the TRBD2 call by TCRdb cannot be tested. CDR1 is SGHTA, CDR2 FQGNSA, per germline. This CDR3 has 18 residues. The CDR3 region is CASSSGLAGRSRTDTQYF.

The CDR3 loop is CSAPHSGQKLFF. The chain recombines TRBV20-1 with TRBJ1-4; TCRdb's D call of TRBD1 is untestable without DNA. The CDR3 consists of 12 residues. Looked up from germline, CDR1 is DFQATT and CDR2 is SNEGSKA (reference sequence).

The V call is TRBV6-2 or TRBV6-3, the J call TRBJ2-3; without DNA, the TCRdb call of TRBD2 cannot be checked. CDR1 and CDR2 from the germline V gene are MNHEY and SVGEGT. This CDR3 region has 17 residues. CDR3 residues: CASSPPVIAGVADTQYF.

The V call is TRBV24-1, the J call TRBJ1-1. The germline V gene encodes CDR1 KGHDR and CDR2 SFDVKD. The CDR3 runs 16 residues. The CDR3 protein is CATSDSSTDLVTEAFF.

Its frequency marks this clonotype as medium-sized. V gene TRBV6-6 combines with J gene TRBJ2-1; TCRdb reports TRBD2, a call that lacks DNA to check it against. The V gene's germline CDR1 is MNHNY and CDR2 SVGAGI (reference sequence). The CDR3 covers 14 residues. The CDR3 sequence: CASRSDGGASEQFF.

The chain uses TRBV18 and TRBJ1-1. CDR1 is KGHSH, CDR2 LQKENI, per germline. This CDR3 is built from 13 residues. CDR3: CASSQDKNTEAFF. Drawing the rest from reference TRBV18 and TRBJ1-1, the complete variable domain is NAGVMQNPRHLVRRRGQEARLRCSPMKGHSHVYWYRQLPEEGLKFMVYLQKENIIDESGMPKERFSAEFPKEGPSILRIQQVVRGDSAAYFCASSQDKNTEAFFGQGTRLTVV.

This clonotype counts as medium-sized by frequency. This CDR3 reads CASRPPGPLDSSYEQYF. The chain links TRBV6-5 to TRBJ2-7; the TRBD1 assignment by TCRdb is unverifiable without DNA. CDR1 is MNHEY and CDR2 is SVGAGI in the germline V gene. This CDR3 has 17 residues.

The CDR3: CASSQRGVPEDTQYF. The V call is TRBV4-1, the J call TRBJ2-3; TCRdb returns TRBD2, unconfirmable since there is no DNA. This CDR3 has 15 residues. The V gene's germline CDR1 is MGHRA and CDR2 YSYEKL.

The chain is built from TRBV6-2 or TRBV6-3 and TRBJ1-1. Germline V lookup: CDR1 MNHEY, CDR2 SVGEGT. The CDR3 runs to 17 residues. The CDR3 is CASSSGWGGLMNTEAFF.

This rearrangement joins TRBV2 to TRBJ2-1; the TRBD2 assignment by TCRdb is unverifiable without DNA. The CDR3 loop spans 15 amino acids. CDR1 is SNHLY, CDR2 FYNNEI, per germline. CDR3 loop: CASSEVGGTVGEQFF. The variable domain in full, with the rest retrieved from reference TRBV2 and TRBJ2-1, is EPEVTQTPSHQVTQMGQEVILRCVPISNHLYFYWYRQILGQKVEFLVSFYNNEISEKSEIFDDQFSVERPDGSNFTLKIRSTKLEDSAMYFCASSEVGGTVGEQFFGPGTRLTVL.

Its frequency marks this clonotype as medium-sized. The genes are TRBV19 and TRBJ1-5; TCRdb's D gene call, TRBD1, goes unchecked for lack of DNA. There are 16 residues in the CDR3. From germline, CDR1 is LNHDA and CDR2 SQIVND (reference sequence). CDR3 amino acids: CASNKDRGGSNQPQHF.

In terms of frequency, this clonotype is medium-sized. The chain recombines TRBV5-4 with TRBJ2-4; checking the TCRdb D call of TRBD1 is not possible without DNA. Germline CDR1 is SGHNT and CDR2 is YYREEE (reference sequence). The CDR3 spans 13 residues. CDR3 in amino acids: CASSGGEVNIQYF.